The 14 T cell receptor beta chains listed next were all sequenced from one sample in a study of Ad26.COV2.S vaccination and SARS-CoV-2 variants. Treatment reported: roughly 19 received Ad26.COV2.S at low or high dose, single or two shots; roughly 5 received placebo; per-sample allocation not given. Sampling was performed 63 days after the first vaccine or placebo injection. Only in-frame clones appear in the TCRdb table, and some are missing; sequencing was by immunoSEQ multiplex PCR. The sample has about 350,000 clones; roughly 84% are singletons. The sample consisted of peripheral blood, taken in a trial of Ad26.COV2.S vaccine versus placebo. These receptors were obtained from a person aged 18-60 years who received the Ad26.COV2.S COVID-19 vaccine or a placebo.

The chain employs TRBV5-5 and TRBJ2-3; 7 nucleotides align to TRBD1. CDR3 length: 15 residues. The V segment lost 8 bases and the J segment 3 bases; nucleotides outside the gene matches: 12. In germline, CDR1 is SGHKS, CDR2 YYEKEE (reference sequence). CDR3 protein: CASQQGVGLTDTQYF. As DNA, the CDR3 is TGTGCCAGTCAGCAGGGGGTGGGTTTGACAGATACGCAGTATTTT.

The rearrangement joins TRBV5-4 to TRBJ1-2; D ambiguous. The V end lost 0 bases, the J end lost 4 bases, and 10 bases lay between the germline ends. The CDR3 spans 14 residues. Germline assignment: CDR1 SGHNT and CDR2 YYREEE (reference sequence). CDR3 nucleotide sequence: TGTGCCAGCAGCTTGGGGGAGGCTTCCTATGGCTACACCTTC. It encodes CASSLGEASYGYTF.

In nucleotides, the CDR3 is TGTGCCAGCAGCTTGGCCCGGACACCACGGGCTTTCTTT. Protein: CASSLARTPRAFF. V is TRBV5-4 and J is TRBJ1-1; weak D call: TRBD1 (5 bases). The CDR3 sequence is 13 residues long. Trimming took 0 bases from V and 11 from J, leaving 14 bases between them. Germline V gene sequence: CDR1 SGHNT, CDR2 YYREEE (reference sequence).

J is TRBJ1-1 and V is TRBV19; 11 nucleotides align to TRBD1. CDR3 length: 18 residues. Germline V gene sequence: CDR1 LNHDA, CDR2 SQIVND (reference sequence). The ends lost 9 bases at V and 1 base at J; junction bases unmatched: 16. CDR3 DNA sequence: TGTGCCAGCCGGACAGGGGGCGACTATGGCATGAGGAACACTGAAGCTTTCTTT. This codes for CASRTGGDYGMRNTEAFF. Filled out from reference TRBV19 and TRBJ1-1, the complete variable domain reads DGGITQSPKYLFRKEGQNVTLSCEQNLNHDAMYWYRQDPGQGLRLIYYSQIVNDFQKGDIAEGYSVSREKKESFPLTVTSAQKNPTAFYLCASRTGGDYGMRNTEAFFGQGTRLTVV.

The chain recombines TRBV7-9 with TRBJ2-7; TRBD2 matches 7 bases. The CDR3 loop spans 13 amino acids. CDR1 is SEHNR and CDR2 is FQNEAQ in the germline V gene (reference sequence). V shed 2 bases, J shed 7 bases, and the junction held 5 bases outside the gene matches. CDR3 region: CASSLPNGGEQYF. CDR3 in DNA: TGTGCCAGCAGCTTACCGAACGGGGGGGAGCAGTACTTC.

This clone was seen once. This rearrangement joins TRBV4-2 to TRBJ2-5; the match to TRBD1 covers 7 bases. The CDR3 has 15 amino acids. CDR1 and CDR2 from the germline V gene are LGHNA and YNFKEQ. V trimming: 3 bases; J trimming: 3 bases; junction bases outside the gene matches: 7. CDR3 sequence: CASSHATGAEETQYF. CDR3 DNA sequence: TGTGCCAGCAGCCATGCCACAGGGGCGGAAGAGACCCAGTACTTC.

The CDR3 here is CASSLGQKSYEQYF. The CDR3 nucleotides read TGTGCCAGCAGCTTGGGGCAGAAATCCTACGAGCAGTACTTC. This chain uses TRBV5-6 with TRBJ2-7; D is ambiguous. Germline V gene lookup returns CDR1 SGHDT and CDR2 YYEEEE. The length of the CDR3 is 14 residues. Deletions cut 0 bases from V and 1 base from J, with 8 bases between.

The V call is TRBV10-3, the J call TRBJ1-1, with TRBD1 matching 9 bases. The CDR3 is made up of 14 amino acids. The germline V gene has CDR1 ENHRY and CDR2 SYGVKD. Losses at the gene ends were 0 bases for V and 7 bases for J; bases not matched to a gene: 3. The CDR3 nucleotides are TGTGCCATCAGTGAGTCGGGGACAGGGTATGAAGCTTTCTTT. The encoded protein is CAISESGTGYEAFF.

The chain uses TRBV7-8 and TRBJ2-7; 8 bases fit TRBD1. The CDR3 covers 16 residues. V shed 2 bases and J 7 bases; nucleotides not matched to a gene: 13. CDR1 and CDR2 (germline): SGHVS, FQNEAQ. DNA for the CDR3: TGTGCCAGCAGCTTATTTTTCGGCAGGGGGCAAGGTGAGCAGTACTTC. Translation gives CASSLFFGRGQGEQYF.

The chain carries TRBV5-4 and TRBJ2-7, with 10 bases identical to TRBD1. J lost 2 bases, V lost 4 bases, and 6 bases had no gene match. Germline V lookup: CDR1 SGHNT, CDR2 YYREEE (reference sequence). The CDR3 is made up of 15 amino acids. The CDR3 loop is CASSQGQGLAYEQYF. DNA for the CDR3: TGTGCCAGCAGCCAGGGACAGGGGCTAGCCTACGAGCAGTACTTC.

This chain links TRBV19 with TRBJ1-2; 9 bases agree with TRBD1. The length of the CDR3 is 15 residues. The germline gives CDR1 LNHDA, CDR2 SQIVND (reference sequence). Trimming at V came to 6 bases and at J to 3 bases, leaving 8 bases not matched to a gene. CDR3 sequence reads: CASRSGGDRDYGYTF. CDR3 DNA: TGTGCCAGTAGGAGCGGTGGGGACAGGGACTATGGCTACACCTTC. Full variable domain (rest looked up from reference TRBV19 and TRBJ1-2): DGGITQSPKYLFRKEGQNVTLSCEQNLNHDAMYWYRQDPGQGLRLIYYSQIVNDFQKGDIAEGYSVSREKKESFPLTVTSAQKNPTAFYLCASRSGGDRDYGYTFGSGTRLTVV.

The gene calls are TRBV4-1 and TRBJ1-1; D might be TRBD1 (5 bases). CDR1 and CDR2 (germline): MGHRA, YSYEKL. V was cut by 4 bases and J by 2 bases, with 17 bases left in between. The CDR3 contains 16 residues. CDR3 in amino acids: CASSLGRGSHNTEAFF. DNA of the CDR3: TGCGCCAGCAGCCTGGGGAGGGGCAGCCATAACACTGAAGCTTTCTTT.

This rearrangement joins TRBV6-2 or TRBV6-3 to TRBJ2-7; perhaps TRBD2 as D (5 bases). Per the germline V gene, CDR1 is MNHEY and CDR2 is SVGEGT. There are 13 residues in the CDR3. Deletions cut 4 bases from V and 4 bases from J, with 11 bases between. The CDR3 nucleotides read TGTGCCAGCAGTTGGACGGGAAAATACGAGCAGTACTTC. Its translation: CASSWTGKYEQYF.

This rearrangement joins TRBV4-1 to TRBJ2-7; TRBD2 matches at 8 bases. In germline, CDR1 is MGHRA, CDR2 YSYEKL. The CDR3 runs 17 residues. Trimming cost V 3 bases and J 0 bases; bases outside gene matches: 10. The CDR3 reads CASSHAKFSGTSYEQYF. The CDR3 DNA follows: TGCGCCAGCAGCCACGCGAAATTTAGCGGGACCTCCTACGAGCAGTACTTC.